The 18 T cell receptor beta chains reported below all come from one sample, sequenced in a study of blood T cell repertoires in COVID-19. Assay used: immunoSEQ multiplex PCR; TCRdb lists only in-frame clones, some missing. Of about 57,000 clones in the sample, approximately 91% were seen once. Sequenced sample: peripheral blood. All receptors come from a man aged 55 to 70 with acute or convalescent COVID-19.

The chain combines TRBV7-6 with TRBJ2-5, with TRBD2 identical over 8 bases. The germline V gene has CDR1 SGHVS and CDR2 FNYEAQ. This CDR3 spans 16 amino acids. With V trimmed by 5 bases and J by 4 bases, 12 bases remained unmatched. This CDR3 is CASSLARGGRRETQYF. CDR3 sequence (DNA): TGTGCCAGCAGCCTCGCTAGGGGCGGGAGGCGAGAGACCCAGTACTTC.

The chain recombines TRBV27 with TRBJ1-1, with TRBD1 as a possible D gene (6 bases). The CDR3 consists of 14 residues. Germline V gene data show CDR1 as MNHEY and CDR2 as SMNVEV (reference sequence). The ends were cut back, 0 bases at V and 5 bases at J, with 10 bases in the middle. CDR3 region: CASSLSRGETEAFF. CDR3 nucleotide sequence: TGTGCCAGCAGTTTATCCAGGGGTGAGACTGAAGCTTTCTTT.

The genes are TRBV4-3 and TRBJ2-1; TRBD1 might be the D (6 bases). The CDR3 covers 16 residues. From germline, CDR1 is LGHNA and CDR2 YSLEER. V was pared by 0 bases and J by 8 bases, with 17 bases between. The CDR3 DNA sequence: TGCGCCAGCAGCCAAGAATATAGGGGGAGTAGGGATGAGCAGTTCTTC. Its translation: CASSQEYRGSRDEQFF.

This sequence joins TRBV5-1 and TRBJ2-1, with TRBD2 matching over 9 bases. The CDR3 covers 16 residues. Germline lookup yields CDR1 SGHRS and CDR2 YFSETQ. V shed 4 bases, J shed 3 bases, and the junction held 8 bases outside the gene matches. The CDR3 spells CASSPPASGNYNEQFF. As DNA, the CDR3 is TGCGCCAGCAGCCCCCCGGCTAGCGGGAACTACAATGAGCAGTTCTTC.

V is TRBV4-3 and J is TRBJ2-5; perhaps TRBD2 as D (5 bases). V lost 8 bases and J 4 bases, leaving 17 bases between the germline ends. The CDR3 contains 14 residues. Germline CDR1 LGHNA, CDR2 YSLEER. The CDR3 spells CASGVRLGGETQYF. The CDR3 DNA sequence: TGCGCCAGCGGGGTGCGGTTAGGAGGAGAGACCCAGTACTTC.

The J gene is TRBJ2-5, the V gene TRBV28, with TRBD2 matching 8 bases. Germline lookup yields CDR1 MDHEN and CDR2 SYDVKM. Trimming took 4 bases from V and 1 from J; bases not matched to a gene: 5. The CDR3 sequence is 15 residues long. In nucleotides, the CDR3 is TGTGCCAGCAGTTCTAGCGGGTCGGCCCAAGAGACCCAGTACTTC. This gives the protein CASSSSGSAQETQYF.

The V and J genes are TRBV28 and TRBJ1-2; 7 nucleotides align to TRBD1. CDR3 size: 14 residues. V shed 9 bases and J 8 bases; nucleotides not matched to a gene: 15. Germline CDR1 reads MDHEN; CDR2 reads SYDVKM. The CDR3 reads CASLRPGQPEGYTF. In nucleotides, the CDR3 is TGTGCCAGTTTGCGACCGGGACAGCCGGAGGGCTACACCTTC.

The chain employs TRBV5-1 and TRBJ2-2; TRBD1 might be the D (5 bases). V lost 2 bases and J 7 bases, leaving 12 bases between the germline ends. Germline V lookup: CDR1 SGHRS, CDR2 YFSETQ. The CDR3 contains 14 residues. The CDR3 sequence: CASSFDSSIGELFF. In DNA form, the CDR3 reads TGCGCCAGCAGCTTCGACAGTTCAATCGGGGAGCTGTTTTTT.

The J gene is TRBJ2-7, the V gene TRBV19, with D perhaps matching TRBD1 (6 bases). CDR1 and CDR2 from the germline V gene are LNHDA and SQIVND (reference sequence). V lost 5 bases, J lost 3 bases, and 14 bases lay in between. The CDR3 is 14 residues long. CDR3 residues: CASSPRQDLYEQYF. CDR3 sequence (DNA): TGTGCCAGTAGTCCCAGACAGGACCTCTACGAGCAGTACTTC.

The rearrangement uses TRBV7-2 and TRBJ1-5; 7 positions match TRBD1. J was trimmed by 7 bases and V by 3 bases; bases with no gene match: 3. This CDR3 region has 13 residues. In germline, CDR1 is SGHTA, CDR2 FQGNSA. CDR3 sequence (DNA): TGTGCCAGCAGCTTGGACAGGTCACAGCCCCAGCATTTT. It translates to CASSLDRSQPQHF. Using reference TRBV7-2 and TRBJ1-5 for the parts outside the CDR3, the full variable domain is GAGVSQSPSNKVTEKGKDVELRCDPISGHTALYWYRQSLGQGLEFLIYFQGNSAPDKSGLPSDRFSAERTGGSVSTLTIQRTQQEDSAVYLCASSLDRSQPQHFGDGTRLSIL.

The chain carries TRBV6-1 and TRBJ1-6; no definite D call. This CDR3 has 13 amino acids. Germline assignment: CDR1 MNHNS and CDR2 SASEGT. The V gene lost 2 bases and the J gene lost 8 bases, with 7 bases spanning the gap. The CDR3 region is CASSELRDSPLHF. The CDR3, as DNA: TGTGCCAGCAGTGAACTGCGGGATTCACCCCTCCACTTT.

This clone was observed a handful of times. The rearrangement links TRBV3-1 (or the pseudogene TRBV3-2) to TRBJ2-7, with D hard to call. V lost 6 bases to trimming and J lost 2 bases, with 5 bases between them. The CDR3 spans 11 residues. CDR1 is LGHDT, CDR2 YNNKEL, per germline (reference sequence). CDR3 region: CASSHAYEQYF. CDR3 bases: TGTGCCAGCAGTCATGCCTACGAGCAGTACTTC.

V usage is TRBV4-1 and J usage is TRBJ1-6; maybe TRBD1 (6 bases). Germline V lookup: CDR1 MGHRA, CDR2 YSYEKL. V was trimmed by 1 base and J by 9 bases, leaving 13 bases between them. The CDR3 has 15 amino acids. CDR3 DNA sequence: TGCGCCAGCAGCCAAGGCCCGGGACACATTTCACCCCTCCACTTT. It translates to CASSQGPGHISPLHF.

J is TRBJ2-1 and V is TRBV5-1; D is perhaps TRBD1 (5 bases). The CDR3 has 14 amino acids. V lost 5 bases, J lost 0 bases, and 9 bases lay in between. Per germline, CDR1 SGHRS and CDR2 YFSETQ. The CDR3 bases are TGCGCCAGCAGTGAGCAGGGCTCCTACAATGAGCAGTTCTTC. This encodes CASSEQGSYNEQFF.

The chain recombines TRBV6-5 with TRBJ2-7, with a weak D call TRBD2 (7 bases). CDR1 and CDR2 (germline): MNHEY, SVGAGI. The CDR3 loop spans 15 amino acids. V was cut by 2 bases and J by 3 bases, with 14 bases left in between. CDR3 in DNA: TGTGCCAGCAGTTACAGCCACGGGGGGCACTACGAGCAGTACTTC. This encodes CASSYSHGGHYEQYF.

This clone is a singleton in its sample. This chain joins TRBV7-9 and TRBJ2-5; D uncertain. CDR3 length: 14 residues. Trimming took off 3 bases at V and 7 bases at J, with 15 bases between the two ends. The germline V gene has CDR1 SEHNR and CDR2 FQNEAQ (reference sequence). The CDR3 sequence is CASSFALGRRTQYF. CDR3 in DNA: TGTGCCAGCAGCTTTGCCCTAGGTCGGAGGACCCAGTACTTC.

This clone was recorded only once. CDR3 in DNA: TGTGCCAGCGGGAGGGCCTACGAGCAGTACTTC. Amino acid sequence: CASGRAYEQYF. The rearrangement links TRBV14 to TRBJ2-7; 7 bases are a match to TRBD2. Germline CDR1 SGHDN, CDR2 FVKESK. V gave up 8 bases and J gave up 2 bases; unmatched junction bases: 0. This CDR3 is 11 amino acids long.

V is TRBV6-5 and J is TRBJ1-1; D is unresolved. Germline V CDR1 and CDR2: MNHEY, SVGAGI. There are 13 residues in the CDR3. The V end lost 7 bases, the J end lost 1 base, and 10 bases lay between the germline ends. CDR3 in DNA: TGTGCCAGCATCAGACATACGAACACTGAAGCTTTCTTT. This translates into CASIRHTNTEAFF.